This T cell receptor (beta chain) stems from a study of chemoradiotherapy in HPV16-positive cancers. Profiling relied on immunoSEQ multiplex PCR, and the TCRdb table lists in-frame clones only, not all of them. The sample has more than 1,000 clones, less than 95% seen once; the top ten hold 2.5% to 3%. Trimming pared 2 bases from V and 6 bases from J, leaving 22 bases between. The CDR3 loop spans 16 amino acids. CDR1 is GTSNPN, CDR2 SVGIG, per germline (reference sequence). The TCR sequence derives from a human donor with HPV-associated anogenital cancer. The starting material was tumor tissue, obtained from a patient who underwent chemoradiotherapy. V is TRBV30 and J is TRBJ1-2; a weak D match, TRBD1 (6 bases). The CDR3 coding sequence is TGTGCCTGGAGTACCTACAGGGCCTGGAATACTCATGGCTACACCTTC. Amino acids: CAWSTYRAWNTHGYTF. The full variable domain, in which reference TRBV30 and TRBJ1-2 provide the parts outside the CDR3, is SQTIHQWPATLVQPVGSPLSLECTVEGTSNPNLYWYRQAAGRGLQLLFYSVGIGQISSEVPQNLSASRPQDRQFILSSKKLLLSDSGFYLCAWSTYRAWNTHGYTFGSGTRLTVV.